The 9 T cell receptor beta chains given below trace back to one sample, sequenced in a study of blood T cell repertoires in COVID-19. TCRdb's table, derived via immunoSEQ multiplex PCR, lists solely in-frame clones and lacks some. The sample has 150,000 to 200,000 clones, 65% to 90% seen once. The specimen sequenced was peripheral blood. These receptors originate from a man aged 50-59 years with active or convalescent COVID-19.

V is TRBV11-2 and J is TRBJ1-1, with no clear D. CDR1 is SGHAT, CDR2 FQNNGV, per germline. V lost 3 bases and J lost 1, with 12 bases in between. This CDR3 is 15 amino acids long. CDR3 protein: CASSFSRAGNTEAFF. The CDR3 DNA follows: TGTGCCAGCAGCTTTTCCCGAGCGGGGAACACTGAAGCTTTCTTT.

The chain employs TRBV29-1 and TRBJ2-1; 8 positions match TRBD2. Germline V CDR1 and CDR2: SQVTM, ANQGSEA. V shed 6 bases, J shed 8 bases, and the junction held 12 bases outside the gene matches. The CDR3 runs 14 residues. The CDR3: CSVSGGEGLDEQFF. The CDR3 DNA follows: TGCAGCGTAAGCGGGGGAGAGGGTCTCGATGAGCAGTTCTTC.

This chain links TRBV2 with TRBJ2-3, with D possibly matching TRBD1 (6 bases). V dropped 5 bases and J dropped 3 bases, with 18 bases sitting between them. CDR1 is SNHLY, CDR2 FYNNEI, per germline. The CDR3 has 16 amino acids. The chain's CDR3 is CASSSITGLGTDTQYF. The CDR3 DNA is TGTGCCAGCAGTTCTATCACAGGGTTGGGAACAGATACGCAGTATTTT. The complete variable domain, with remaining parts taken from reference TRBV2 and TRBJ2-3, reads EPEVTQTPSHQVTQMGQEVILRCVPISNHLYFYWYRQILGQKVEFLVSFYNNEISEKSEIFDDQFSVERPDGSNFTLKIRSTKLEDSAMYFCASSSITGLGTDTQYFGPGTRLTVL.

The CDR3 nucleotides read TGCGCCAGCAGAAGGGACAATTCAGACACCGGGGAGCTGTTTTTT. It yields the protein CASRRDNSDTGELFF. This chain uses TRBV5-1 with TRBJ2-2, with TRBD1 as a possible D gene (6 bases). This CDR3 spans 15 amino acids. The V gene's germline CDR1 is SGHRS and CDR2 YFSETQ. Trimming left V 5 bases short and J 3 bases short, with 14 bases between.

The chain recombines TRBV5-1 with TRBJ2-3; D may be TRBD1 (5 bases). The CDR3 contains 15 residues. Trimming removed 4 bases from V and 4 bases from J, with 16 bases in between. Germline CDR1 and CDR2: SGHRS and YFSETQ. CDR3 loop: CASSGASSWADTQYF. The CDR3 nucleotides are TGCGCCAGCAGCGGGGCTTCATCTTGGGCAGATACGCAGTATTTT. The variable domain in full, with the rest retrieved from reference TRBV5-1 and TRBJ2-3, is KAGVTQTPRYLIKTRGQQVTLSCSPISGHRSVSWYQQTPGQGLQFLFEYFSETQRNKGNFPGRFSGRQFSNSRSEMNVSTLELGDSALYLCASSGASSWADTQYFGPGTRLTVL.

CDR3 nucleotides: TGTGCCAGCAGAAGAGGGGGCAGGGACGAGCAGTACTTC. This codes for CASRRGGRDEQYF. The chain uses TRBV28 and TRBJ2-7; 7 bases fit TRBD1. After removal of 6 bases from V and 5 bases from J, the junction contained 7 bases not matched to a gene. The CDR3 totals 13 residues. Per germline, CDR1 MDHEN and CDR2 SYDVKM.

The rearrangement links TRBV28 to TRBJ2-3; weak D call: TRBD2 (6 bases). CDR3 length: 12 residues. Trimming removed 7 bases from V and 4 bases from J, with 9 bases in between. CDR1 and CDR2 from the germline V gene are MDHEN and SYDVKM. CDR3 amino acids: CASTGDSDTQYF. The CDR3 DNA follows: TGTGCCAGCACCGGGGACTCAGATACGCAGTATTTT.

The genes are TRBV6-6 and TRBJ1-1; no reliable D call. The CDR3 consists of 14 residues. Trimming took off 2 bases at V and 2 bases at J, with 9 bases between the two ends. Germline values: CDR1 MNHNY, CDR2 SVGAGI (reference sequence). For the CDR3, the DNA is TGTGCCAGCAGTTACCCCGAGTCAAACACTGAAGCTTTCTTT. Translating gives CASSYPESNTEAFF.

The J gene is TRBJ2-4, the V gene TRBV10-3; D is ambiguous. The CDR3 is made up of 14 amino acids. Trimming removed 8 bases from V and 0 bases from J, with 11 bases in between. Germline loops: CDR1 ENHRY, CDR2 SYGVKD. The CDR3 sequence: CAILENLAKNIQYF. The DNA of the CDR3 is TGTGCCATCTTAGAAAATCTAGCCAAAAACATTCAGTACTTC.